This TCR beta chain was profiled in a study of T-cell reconstitution after alpha-beta-depleted transplantation in children. The length of the CDR3 is 15 residues. CDR1 is MNHEY, CDR2 SVGAGI, per germline. Researchers prepared the TCRbeta library using unique molecular identifiers, the study reports. TCRdb fed the PCR reads into MiXCR, producing one record per CDR3 protein. The sample carries a few hundred thousand distinct CDR3 sequences, roughly 12% recorded once. In the case of this clonotype: As yet, its antigen is unknown. Given a much more abundant clone one base away, this may be a read error.

General study results and limits: At the one-year point after transplant, T-cell counts and TCRbeta diversity were found to come mostly from T cells that had been newly produced. Reportedly, roughly two months post-transplant, alpha-beta T cells arose from several hundred expanded graft clones. After transplant, high TCRbeta diversity at day 60 in some patients arose from surviving recipient T cells and thymic progenitors.

The sample in question was peripheral blood, obtained 180 days after TCRalphabeta/CD19-depleted stem cell transplant. The origin of this receptor is a male patient aged 2 to 9 who had a stem cell transplant for chronic granulomatous disease, so the T cells may come from the graft donor. V and J are TRBV6-5 and TRBJ2-3, with a tentative D call TRBD2 (5 bases). The CDR3: CAISFERPRVDTQYF. In DNA, the CDR3 is TGTGCCATCAGTTTCGAGCGGCCACGCGTCGATACGCAGTATTTT.